Below, 30 T cell receptor beta chains from the same sample are listed, as sequenced in a study of CD8 T cells in Susac syndrome. An amount of RNA that ranged from roughly 0.5 to 1 ug was reverse transcribed with random hexamers. One entry per CDR3 protein results from TCRdb running MiXCR on the immunoSEQ multiplex PCR reads. The table includes over 350,000 distinct CDR3 sequences, around 85% detected once. Sequencing was performed on CD8+ T cells from PBMCs. The receptors shown here come from a human donor with multiple sclerosis.

This sequence joins TRBV4-2 and TRBJ2-3; 12 bases match TRBD1. The germline V gene encodes CDR1 LGHNA and CDR2 YNFKEQ. This CDR3 comprises 16 residues. Unmatched junction bases numbered 4, after V lost 0 bases and J lost 6 bases. The CDR3 sequence is CASSQDKGQGADTQYF. CDR3 in DNA: TGTGCCAGCAGCCAAGATAAGGGACAGGGGGCTGATACGCAGTATTTT.

The chain has TRBV20-1 and TRBJ1-5, with D possibly being TRBD1 (5 bases). CDR3 length: 14 residues. With 1 base removed from V and 7 bases from J, the gap between germline ends came to 14 bases. CDR1 and CDR2 from the germline V gene are DFQATT and SNEGSKA (reference sequence). The CDR3 DNA is TGCAGTGCTAGAGCCCCTGGGAGGGGACAGCCCCAGCATTTT. Its protein product is CSARAPGRGQPQHF.

This clonotype was seen once. The chain is built from TRBV7-9 and TRBJ2-1; 8 bases map to TRBD1. CDR3 length: 15 residues. Germline values: CDR1 SEHNR, CDR2 FQNEAQ (reference sequence). With 5 bases clipped from V and 8 bases from J, the junction kept 11 bases outside the gene matches. The CDR3 nucleotides read TGTGCCAGCAGCCCTATGACCAGGGGGCGTTATGAGCAGTTCTTC. Its protein is CASSPMTRGRYEQFF.

The chain couples TRBV2 to TRBJ1-4; D not certain. V dropped 7 bases and J dropped 5 bases, with 17 bases sitting between them. The CDR3 is made up of 15 amino acids. Germline-derived CDR1 and CDR2 are SNHLY and FYNNEI. Here the CDR3 reads CASIEQSYGNEKLFF. CDR3 nucleotides: TGTGCCAGCATCGAGCAATCCTACGGGAATGAAAAACTGTTTTTT.

This clonotype has more than one count but fewer than ten. This rearrangement joins TRBV20-1 to TRBJ2-1; 10 bases are a match to TRBD2. Germline CDR1 reads DFQATT; CDR2 reads SNEGSKA (reference sequence). The CDR3 has 13 amino acids. J gave up 6 bases and V 3 bases, and 2 bases lay outside the gene matches. Here the CDR3 DNA reads TGCAGTGCTAGGGGGACTAGCGCCAATGAGCAGTTCTTC. Translation gives CSARGTSANEQFF.

J is TRBJ1-1 and V is TRBV4-1; weak D call: TRBD1 (5 bases). In germline, CDR1 is MGHRA, CDR2 YSYEKL. The CDR3 is 13 residues long. V was trimmed by 7 bases and J by 0 bases, leaving 9 bases between them. Here the CDR3 reads CASTWGMNTEAFF. Here the CDR3 DNA reads TGCGCCAGCACCTGGGGGATGAACACTGAAGCTTTCTTT.

This rearrangement joins TRBV6-1 to TRBJ1-1; perhaps TRBD1 as D (5 bases). Germline CDR1 is MNHNS and CDR2 is SASEGT. The CDR3 covers 13 residues. V shed 4 bases and J shed 11 bases, with 17 bases lying between them. In nucleotides, the CDR3 is TGTGCCAGCAGTGTGCCGGGGACCCAACGCGCTTTCTTT. Translated, it gives CASSVPGTQRAFF.

The chain recombines TRBV6-4 with TRBJ2-1; D gene unclear. V was trimmed by 0 bases and J by 6 bases, leaving 6 bases between them. This CDR3 has 13 residues. Germline-derived CDR1 and CDR2 are MRHNA and SNTAGT. CDR3 protein: CASSDSTPNEQFF. The CDR3 DNA sequence: TGTGCCAGCAGTGACTCCACGCCCAATGAGCAGTTCTTC.

The rearrangement uses TRBV27 and TRBJ1-1, with TRBD1 matching over 7 bases. With V trimmed by 5 bases and J by 8 bases, 11 bases remained unmatched. CDR3 length: 14 amino acids. The germline V gene has CDR1 MNHEY and CDR2 SMNVEV (reference sequence). In DNA form, the CDR3 reads TGTGCCAGCAGTATAAGATCAGGGGGGTTGGAAGCTTTCTTT. Protein sequence: CASSIRSGGLEAFF.

The rearrangement uses TRBV20-1 and TRBJ2-1; D ambiguous. This CDR3 has 17 residues. From germline, CDR1 is DFQATT and CDR2 SNEGSKA (reference sequence). V lost 6 bases to trimming and J lost 1 base, with 22 bases between them. The CDR3 reads CSAPRGVDVGSYNEQFF. Here the CDR3 DNA reads TGCAGTGCGCCCAGAGGTGTGGATGTGGGATCCTACAATGAGCAGTTCTTC.

The rearrangement joins TRBV24-1 to TRBJ2-1; TRBD2 matches at 12 bases. Germline values: CDR1 KGHDR, CDR2 SFDVKD. This CDR3 is built from 14 residues. V lost 6 bases, J lost 6 bases, and 2 bases stayed unmatched. The CDR3 loop reads CATSLAGGPNEQFF. The CDR3 nucleotides are TGTGCCACCAGTCTAGCGGGAGGGCCCAATGAGCAGTTCTTC.

V and J are TRBV19 and TRBJ2-3; 7 bases line up with TRBD2. This CDR3 is 15 amino acids long. The junction had 6 bases not matched to a gene; V was cut back by 6 bases and J by 0 bases. Germline values: CDR1 LNHDA, CDR2 SQIVND (reference sequence). Here the CDR3 reads CASSSGAWSTDTQYF. CDR3 nucleotide sequence: TGTGCCAGTAGCAGCGGGGCCTGGAGCACAGATACGCAGTATTTT.

The chain employs TRBV27 and TRBJ2-1; 7 nucleotides match TRBD2. The J segment lost 0 bases and the V segment lost 5 bases, leaving 10 bases of the junction unmatched. The V gene's germline CDR1 is MNHEY and CDR2 SMNVEV (reference sequence). The CDR3 length is 17 residues. CDR3 nucleotide sequence: TGTGCCAGCAGTCCCTTTTCGGGGGGTAGCTCCTACAATGAGCAGTTCTTC. This codes for CASSPFSGGSSYNEQFF.

J is TRBJ1-1 and V is TRBV11-2, with D tentatively TRBD1 (6 bases). This CDR3 spans 15 amino acids. CDR1 is SGHAT, CDR2 FQNNGV, per germline. V was shortened by 1 base and J by 1 base, with 10 bases between the two germline ends. CDR3 residues: CASSLGQDGNTEAFF. In nucleotides, the CDR3 is TGTGCCAGCAGCTTAGGACAGGACGGGAACACTGAAGCTTTCTTT.

The J gene is TRBJ2-7, the V gene TRBV29-1, with TRBD1 identical over 10 bases. Germline-derived CDR1 and CDR2 are SQVTM and ANQGSEA. V lost 6 bases to trimming and J lost 2 bases; unmatched junction nucleotides: 10. The CDR3 covers 15 residues. The CDR3 is CSVEGGQGGTYEQYF. CDR3 nucleotides: TGCAGCGTCGAGGGAGGACAGGGGGGGACCTACGAGCAGTACTTC.

The chain uses TRBV4-1 and TRBJ2-1; TRBD2 matches 10 bases. The germline V gene encodes CDR1 MGHRA and CDR2 YSYEKL. This CDR3 comprises 14 residues. V lost 4 bases and J lost 5; bases outside the gene matches: 2. The CDR3 DNA is TGCGCCAGCAGCCCGGGACTAGCGAACAATGAGCAGTTCTTC. Its translation is CASSPGLANNEQFF.

J is TRBJ2-2 and V is TRBV13; D is ambiguous. Trimming removed 3 bases at V and 0 bases at J, with 5 bases between. The germline V gene encodes CDR1 PRHDT and CDR2 FYEKMQ (reference sequence). This CDR3 comprises 14 residues. For the CDR3, the DNA is TGTGCCAGCAGCTTTAGGGCGAACACCGGGGAGCTGTTTTTT. As protein: CASSFRANTGELFF.

This clonotype showed up just once. The rearrangement links TRBV27 to TRBJ2-1; possibly TRBD1 or TRBD2 for D (5 bases each). Germline V gene data show CDR1 as MNHEY and CDR2 as SMNVEV (reference sequence). The CDR3 consists of 14 residues. Trimming pared 3 bases from V and 8 bases from J, leaving 14 bases between. CDR3 protein: CASSFGGDPHEQFF. The CDR3 nucleotides are TGTGCCAGCAGTTTTGGGGGTGACCCCCATGAGCAGTTCTTC.

The rearrangement links TRBV29-1 to TRBJ1-2; 7 bases match TRBD1. Looked up from germline, CDR1 is SQVTM and CDR2 is ANQGSEA. This CDR3 contains 15 residues. Losses at the gene ends were 1 base for V and 3 bases for J; bases not matched to a gene: 8. The CDR3 spells CSVEARQGAYYGYTF. CDR3 bases: TGCAGCGTTGAAGCGAGACAGGGAGCGTACTATGGCTACACCTTC.

This clonotype was seen a few times. Sequence at one end of the junction differs from germline and may be a read error. The chain combines TRBV15 with TRBJ1-5, with 8 bases fitting TRBD1. The CDR3 extends over 15 amino acids. Germline V gene lookup returns CDR1 LNHNV and CDR2 YYDKDF (reference sequence). CDR3 DNA: TGTGCCACCAGCCGAGACAGGGGAGGAGGTCAGCCCCAGCATTTT. Translation gives CATSRDRGGGQPQHF.

This chain joins TRBV9 and TRBJ2-5, with D uncertain. Germline CDR1 and CDR2: SGDLS and YYNGEE. The CDR3 has 14 amino acids. V lost 0 bases and J lost 1, with 7 bases in between. CDR3 sequence (DNA): TGTGCCAGCAGCGTAGATTCTCCCCAAGAGACCCAGTACTTC. It translates to CASSVDSPQETQYF.

The V call is TRBV29-1, the J call TRBJ2-1; D is unresolved. Germline V gives CDR1 SQVTM, CDR2 ANQGSEA. V was trimmed by 5 bases and J by 7 bases, leaving 15 bases between them. The CDR3 is 13 residues long. The CDR3 coding sequence is TGCAGCGTTACTACCGGAATAGGAAATGAGCAGTTCTTC. Its translation: CSVTTGIGNEQFF.

The chain combines TRBV13 with TRBJ2-7; D gene uncertain. This CDR3 comprises 14 residues. Trimming shortened V by 5 bases and J by 4 bases, and 15 bases separated the two germline ends. The germline CDR1 and CDR2 sequences are PRHDT and FYEKMQ (reference sequence). Here the CDR3 DNA reads TGTGCCAGCAGCCAAGAAGGCAGTGAGTACGAGCAGTACTTC. This translates into CASSQEGSEYEQYF.

The CDR3 region has the DNA TGTGCCAGCAGTTCCCCCCGACCCCCCGGGGAGCTGTTTTTT. It codes for CASSSPRPPGELFF. The rearrangement links TRBV28 to TRBJ2-2; D gene unclear. Germline V gene sequence: CDR1 MDHEN, CDR2 SYDVKM. The CDR3 extends over 14 amino acids. Trimming pared 4 bases from V and 6 bases from J, leaving 12 bases between.

The V call is TRBV4-1, the J call TRBJ1-2, with D tentatively TRBD1 (6 bases). V was trimmed by 10 bases and J by 8 bases, leaving 20 bases between them. Germline CDR1 is MGHRA and CDR2 is YSYEKL. This CDR3 has 13 residues. Here the CDR3 DNA reads TGCGCCATTCCCACAGGGACCGGGCGAGGCTACACCTTC. Translating gives CAIPTGTGRGYTF.

This chain links TRBV12-3 or TRBV12-4 with TRBJ2-2; D is unresolved. The V gene lost 2 bases and the J gene lost 6 bases, with 13 bases spanning the gap. The CDR3 is made up of 15 amino acids. CDR3 amino acids: CASSLTSRPPGELFF. The DNA of the CDR3 is TGTGCCAGCAGTTTAACAAGCAGACCGCCCGGGGAGCTGTTTTTT.

This sequence joins TRBV4-1 and TRBJ2-5; D might be TRBD1 (6 bases). V shed 3 bases and J shed 1 base, with 9 bases lying between them. The CDR3 spans 14 residues. Germline-derived CDR1 and CDR2 are MGHRA and YSYEKL. The DNA for the CDR3 is TGCGCCAGCAGCCAGGAGGACAGCCAAGAGACCCAGTACTTC. This sequence encodes CASSQEDSQETQYF.

This sequence joins TRBV19 and TRBJ1-5; 12 bases align to TRBD1. Per germline, CDR1 LNHDA and CDR2 SQIVND (reference sequence). There are 16 residues in the CDR3. The ends lost 7 bases at V and 4 bases at J; junction bases unmatched: 8. CDR3 in DNA: TGTGCCAGTAACGGTGGGACAGGGGGCTTGAATCAGCCCCAGCATTTT. The encoded protein is CASNGGTGGLNQPQHF.

The J gene is TRBJ2-7, the V gene TRBV4-2, with 7 bases identical to TRBD2. Germline CDR1 and CDR2: LGHNA and YNFKEQ. The ends lost 1 base at V and 5 bases at J; junction bases unmatched: 11. The CDR3 runs to 16 residues. The CDR3 loop is CASSQVWAGEVHEQYF. In DNA form, the CDR3 reads TGTGCCAGCAGCCAAGTATGGGCGGGAGAAGTCCACGAGCAGTACTTC.

This clonotype has only one observation. The genes are TRBV4-1 and TRBJ1-6, with a possible D match to TRBD1 (6 bases). The V end lost 0 bases, the J end lost 7 bases, and 13 bases lay between the germline ends. The CDR3 runs 16 residues. Germline-derived CDR1 and CDR2 are MGHRA and YSYEKL. CDR3 region: CASSQERRGGNSPLHF. The CDR3 bases are TGCGCCAGCAGCCAAGAGCGCAGGGGTGGCAATTCACCCCTCCACTTT.